This T cell receptor beta chain came from a study of blood T cell repertoires in COVID-19. Germline V gives CDR1 SGHRS, CDR2 YFSETQ. V was clipped by 1 base and J by 4 bases, with 17 bases between them. The CDR3 contains 16 residues. As originally analysed: How many nucleated cells were present was estimated from reference gene primer amplification. Sequencing used immunoSEQ multiplex PCR; TCRdb keeps in-frame clones, though not all of them. For V, J and clone size, that table is used; D and trimming come from the DNA. The sample consists of 200,000 to 250,000 clones, about 85% of them appearing once. Membership in each cohort depended on participant-reported clinical history. For recovered donors of Cohort 3, there were two negative PCRs, clearance, or symptom resolution.

The source of this sequence is a man in his forties who had recovered from COVID-19. The sequenced sample was PBMCs or T cells enriched from blood (not recorded which). The rearrangement uses TRBV5-1 and TRBJ1-1; D remains unclear. The CDR3 reads CASSLFEIDAGTEAFF. The CDR3 nucleotides read TGCGCCAGCAGCTTGTTTGAAATCGACGCAGGCACTGAAGCTTTCTTT.